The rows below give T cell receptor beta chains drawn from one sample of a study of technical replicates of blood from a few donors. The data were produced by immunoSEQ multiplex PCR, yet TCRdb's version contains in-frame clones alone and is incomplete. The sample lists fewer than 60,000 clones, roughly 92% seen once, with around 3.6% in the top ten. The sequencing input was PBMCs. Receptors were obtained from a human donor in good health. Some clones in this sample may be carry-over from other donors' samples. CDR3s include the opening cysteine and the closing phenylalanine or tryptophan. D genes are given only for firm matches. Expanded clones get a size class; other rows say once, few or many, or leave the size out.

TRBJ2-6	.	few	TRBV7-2	TGTGCCAGCAGCTTCGGAGGAACTGGGGCCAACGTCCTGACTTTC	CASSFGGTGANVLTF
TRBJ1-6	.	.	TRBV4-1	TGCGCCAGCAGCCAAGACGCCGGGGGGGTAAGGGTACCCCTCCACTTT	CASSQDAGGVRVPLHF
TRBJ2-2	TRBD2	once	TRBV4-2	TGTGCCAGCAGCCCACTAATACTAGCGGGGGAACCATTAGCGAACACCGGGGAGCTGTTTTTT	CASSPLILAGEPLANTGELFF
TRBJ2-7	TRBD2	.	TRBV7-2	TGTGCCAGCAGCTTCCTAGCGGGAGTTAACGAGCAGTACTTC	CASSFLAGVNEQYF
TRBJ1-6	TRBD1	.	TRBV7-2	TGTGCCAGCAGCGGTTCCGGGACAGCCTCCTATAATTCACCCCTCCACTTT	CASSGSGTASYNSPLHF
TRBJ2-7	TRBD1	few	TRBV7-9	TGTGCCAGCAGCTCCGGGACAGGGACCGAGCAGTACTTC	CASSSGTGTEQYF
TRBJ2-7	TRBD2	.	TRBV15	TGTGCCACTTACGGGACTAGCGGGAGGGGACGGTACGAGCAGTACTTC	CATYGTSGRGRYEQYF
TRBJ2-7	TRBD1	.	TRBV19	TGTGCCAGTAGTGCCCAGGGGGCGCAAGGCGAGCAGTACTTC	CASSAQGAQGEQYF
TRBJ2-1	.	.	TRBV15	TGTGCCACCAGCAGAGTTAGGGGGTCAGGGTCCTACAATGAGCAGTTCTTC	CATSRVRGSGSYNEQFF
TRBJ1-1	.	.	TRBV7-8	TGTGCCAGCAGCAACCGACAGCCCGCGGCAGCTTTCTTT	CASSNRQPAAAFF
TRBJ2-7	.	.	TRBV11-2	TGTGCCAGCAGCTTACAGGGAACCCTCTACGAGCAGTACTTC	CASSLQGTLYEQYF
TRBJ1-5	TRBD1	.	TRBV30	TGTGCCTGCAGGACAGGGGGAAATCAGCCCCAGCATTTT	CACRTGGNQPQHF
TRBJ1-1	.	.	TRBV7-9	TGTGCCAGCAGCTTAGAAGGGCTAGGGGCTGAAGCTTTCTTT	CASSLEGLGAEAFF
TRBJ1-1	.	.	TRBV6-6	TGTGCCAGCAATCGAAGGGGCGACACTGAAGCTTTCTTT	CASNRRGDTEAFF
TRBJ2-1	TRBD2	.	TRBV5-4	TGTGCCAGCAGTCGCGCGGGGACTAGCGGGCGAGAGCAGTTCTTC	CASSRAGTSGREQFF
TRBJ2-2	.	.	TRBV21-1	TGTGCCAGCAGCAAATTTTGGGACACAAACACCGGGGAGCTGTTTTTT	CASSKFWDTNTGELFF
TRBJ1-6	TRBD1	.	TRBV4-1	TGCGCCAGCAGCCCTAGGGACAGGGATTCACCCCTCCACTTT	CASSPRDRDSPLHF
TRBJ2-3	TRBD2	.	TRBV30	TGTGCCTGGAGTGCCGGGACTAGCGGGAGAGGTACGCAGTATTTT	CAWSAGTSGRGTQYF
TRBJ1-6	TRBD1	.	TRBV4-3	TGCGCCAGCAGCCAAGACGGGACAGGGCTTAATTCACCCCTCCACTTT	CASSQDGTGLNSPLHF
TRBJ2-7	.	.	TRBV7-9	TGTGCCAGCTGTGGGGGGTACAGCTCCTACGAGCAGTACTTC	CASCGGYSSYEQYF
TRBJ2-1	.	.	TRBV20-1	TGCAGTGCTAGGCTAGTCAATGAGCAGTTCTTC	CSARLVNEQFF
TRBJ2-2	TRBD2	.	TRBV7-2	TGTGCCAGCAGTCAAGGACTAGCCGTGGGTGGGACCGGGGAGCTGTTTTTT	CASSQGLAVGGTGELFF
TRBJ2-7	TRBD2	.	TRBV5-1	TGCGCCAGCAGGGCTTTAGCGGGGGTTACCTCCTACGAGCAGTACTTC	CASRALAGVTSYEQYF
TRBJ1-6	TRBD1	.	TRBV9	TGTGCCAGCAGCAAAAGTGGGACAGAAGATTCACCCCTCCACTTT	CASSKSGTEDSPLHF
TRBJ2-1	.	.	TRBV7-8	TGTGCCAGCAGCTTAGTACAGACAATAAACTCCTACAATGAGCAGTTCTTC	CASSLVQTINSYNEQFF
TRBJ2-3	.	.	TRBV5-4	TGTGCCAGCAGCCAAAGACAGTACACAGATACGCAGTATTTT	CASSQRQYTDTQYF
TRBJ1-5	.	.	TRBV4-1	TGCGCCAGCAGCCAAGAATGGGCAGCTCAGCCCCAGCATTTT	CASSQEWAAQPQHF
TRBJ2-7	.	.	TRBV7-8	TGTGCCAGCAGCCTAAGTTGGGGTTTTGGGGCTAACGAGCAGTACTTC	CASSLSWGFGANEQYF
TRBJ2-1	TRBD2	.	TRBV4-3	TGCGCTCCTACAGCCTGCCAACCGGGAGGTCCATACAATGAGCAGTTCTTC	CAPTACQPGGPYNEQFF
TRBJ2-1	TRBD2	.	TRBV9	TGTGCCAGCAGGGGGGGGGAGAGAGGAGAGCAGTTCTTC	CASRGGERGEQFF
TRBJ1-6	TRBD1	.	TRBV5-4	TGTGCCAGCAGTCAACAGGGGACCTATAATTCACCCCTCCACTTT	CASSQQGTYNSPLHF
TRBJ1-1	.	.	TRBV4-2	TGTGCCAGCAGCCAAGATCCCGGGGGGAGCACTGAAGCTTTCTTT	CASSQDPGGSTEAFF
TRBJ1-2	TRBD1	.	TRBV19	TGTGCCAGTAGTATGGTTCAGGGGGTTAGTGGCTACACCTTC	CASSMVQGVSGYTF
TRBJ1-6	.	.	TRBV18	TGTGCCAGCTCACCGACAGGCCTCTATAATTCACCCCTCCACTTT	CASSPTGLYNSPLHF
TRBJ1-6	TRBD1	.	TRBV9	TGTGCCAGCAGCCCCCGGACAGGGCAGGGTTCACCCCTCCACTTT	CASSPRTGQGSPLHF
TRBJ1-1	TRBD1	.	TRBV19	TGTGCCAGTACCTGGACAGGTAACACTGAAGCTTTCTTT	CASTWTGNTEAFF
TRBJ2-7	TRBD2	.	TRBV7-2	TGTGCCAGCAGCTTAGTGACTAGCGGGACGGCCTACGAGCAGTACTTC	CASSLVTSGTAYEQYF